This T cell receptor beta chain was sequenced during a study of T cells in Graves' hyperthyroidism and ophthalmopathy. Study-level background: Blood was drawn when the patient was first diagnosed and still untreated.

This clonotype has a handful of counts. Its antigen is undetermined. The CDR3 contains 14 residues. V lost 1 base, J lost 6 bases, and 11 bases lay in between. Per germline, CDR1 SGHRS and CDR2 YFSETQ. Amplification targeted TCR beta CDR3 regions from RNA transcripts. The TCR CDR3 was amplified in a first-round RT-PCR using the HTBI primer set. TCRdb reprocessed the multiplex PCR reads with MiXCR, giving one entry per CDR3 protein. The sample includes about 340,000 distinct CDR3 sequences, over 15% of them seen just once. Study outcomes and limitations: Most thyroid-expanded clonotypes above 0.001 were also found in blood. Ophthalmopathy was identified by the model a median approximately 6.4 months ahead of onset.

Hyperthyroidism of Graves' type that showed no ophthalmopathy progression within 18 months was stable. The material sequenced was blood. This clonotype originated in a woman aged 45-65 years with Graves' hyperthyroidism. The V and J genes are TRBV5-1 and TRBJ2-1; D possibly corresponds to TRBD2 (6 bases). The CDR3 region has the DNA TGCGCCAGCAGCTTGATCGCTAGCGTCAATGAGCAGTTCTTC. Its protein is CASSLIASVNEQFF. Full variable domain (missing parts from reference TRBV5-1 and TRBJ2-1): KAGVTQTPRYLIKTRGQQVTLSCSPISGHRSVSWYQQTPGQGLQFLFEYFSETQRNKGNFPGRFSGRQFSNSRSEMNVSTLELGDSALYLCASSLIASVNEQFFGPGTRLTVL.